This entry lists 19 T cell receptor beta chains sequenced from one sample in a study of blood T cell repertoires in COVID-19. Here immunoSEQ multiplex PCR was the method, and the copy in TCRdb shows in-frame clones only, minus some. Of just over 70,000 clones listed, 70% to 80% are singletons. The source material was peripheral blood. The receptors come from a woman in her sixties or seventies with acute or convalescent COVID-19.

The chain couples TRBV6-1 to TRBJ1-3, with a weak D call TRBD1 (5 bases). CDR1 and CDR2 (germline): MNHNS, SASEGT. V was trimmed by 1 base and J by 0 bases, leaving 13 bases between them. The CDR3 has 17 residues. CDR3 nucleotide sequence: TGTGCCAGCAGTGAAGTTTGGGGGGTCCTCTCTGGAAACACCATATATTTT. It specifies CASSEVWGVLSGNTIYF.

Worth noting for this clone: In the same sample, other DNA sequences code for this CDR3. V usage is TRBV10-2 and J usage is TRBJ1-4; weak D call: TRBD1 (5 bases). The CDR3 contains 13 residues. The germline V and J ends were trimmed by 7 bases and 5 bases, with 11 bases remaining between them. Germline-derived CDR1 and CDR2 are WSHSY and SAAADI. The CDR3 bases are TGCGCCAGCACCGGACACCTAAATGAAAAACTGTTTTTT. Amino acid sequence: CASTGHLNEKLFF.

This chain connects TRBV19 to TRBJ1-6; 7 positions agree with TRBD1. CDR1 and CDR2 (germline): LNHDA, SQIVND (reference sequence). This CDR3 is 17 amino acids long. V was clipped by 5 bases and J by 5 bases; unmatched bases: 12. The CDR3 here is CASSVRLGTVNNSPLHF. The CDR3 nucleotides read TGTGCCAGTAGTGTCAGACTCGGGACAGTAAATAATTCACCCCTCCACTTT.

V is TRBV7-6 and J is TRBJ2-3; 9 bases fit TRBD1. The germline CDR1 and CDR2 sequences are SGHVS and FNYEAQ. This CDR3 spans 16 amino acids. Unmatched junction bases numbered 8, after V lost 5 bases and J lost 2 bases. The chain's CDR3 is CASSPLGQGNTDTQYF. The CDR3 DNA sequence: TGTGCCAGCAGCCCACTGGGACAGGGTAACACAGATACGCAGTATTTT. Full variable domain (outside the CDR3, taken from reference TRBV7-6 and TRBJ2-3): GAGVSQSPRYKVTKRGQDVALRCDPISGHVSLYWYRQALGQGPEFLTYFNYEAQQDKSGLPNDRFSAERPEGSISTLTIQRTEQRDSAMYRCASSPLGQGNTDTQYFGPGTRLTVL.

This chain links TRBV3-1 (or the pseudogene TRBV3-2) with TRBJ1-3; D call uncertain. CDR3 length equals 12 residues. Trimming pared 4 bases from V and 8 bases from J, leaving 9 bases between. CDR1 and CDR2 from the germline V gene are LGHDT and YNNKEL (reference sequence). The CDR3 loop reads CASSLTGYTIYF. In DNA form, the CDR3 reads TGTGCCAGCAGCCTAACCGGTTACACCATATATTTT.

The V and J genes are TRBV7-2 and TRBJ2-5; 10 positions match TRBD2. CDR1 and CDR2 from the germline V gene are SGHTA and FQGNSA. The V and J ends lost 1 base and 5 bases, in that order; junction bases with no gene match: 4. The CDR3 totals 15 residues. This CDR3 is CASSLDSGGRETQYF. CDR3 in DNA: TGTGCCAGCAGCTTAGATAGCGGGGGGAGGGAGACCCAGTACTTC. Drawing the rest from reference TRBV7-2 and TRBJ2-5, the complete variable domain is GAGVSQSPSNKVTEKGKDVELRCDPISGHTALYWYRQSLGQGLEFLIYFQGNSAPDKSGLPSDRFSAERTGGSVSTLTIQRTQQEDSAVYLCASSLDSGGRETQYFGPGTRLLVL.

The chain carries TRBV7-2 and TRBJ1-2; weak D call: TRBD1 (5 bases). The CDR3 covers 14 residues. CDR1 and CDR2 (germline): SGHTA, FQGNSA. With 3 bases removed from V and 5 bases from J, the gap between germline ends came to 13 bases. The CDR3 is CASSFRDGTYGYTF. The CDR3 DNA reads TGTGCCAGCAGCTTCCGGGACGGGACTTATGGCTACACCTTC.

The chain has TRBV19 and TRBJ2-3; 10 bases are shared with TRBD1. CDR3 size: 13 residues. The germline CDR1 and CDR2 sequences are LNHDA and SQIVND (reference sequence). V lost 7 bases, J lost 10 bases, and 8 bases stayed unmatched. The CDR3 loop reads CASNDRGPGAQYF. The CDR3 region has the DNA TGTGCCAGTAACGACAGGGGGCCCGGAGCGCAGTATTTT.

The rearrangement uses TRBV27 and TRBJ1-1; 11 nucleotides line up with TRBD1. The CDR3 extends over 23 amino acids. The trim removed 0 bases at V and 2 bases at J, leaving 23 bases unmatched. Germline V gives CDR1 MNHEY, CDR2 SMNVEV (reference sequence). The CDR3 DNA reads TGTGCCAGCAGTTTATCTCACCTCGGACAGGGGGCGCTTCAATATTCCCGAAACACTGAAGCTTTCTTT. Its translation: CASSLSHLGQGALQYSRNTEAFF.

The chain is built from TRBV7-8 and TRBJ1-1; no firm D call. The CDR3 runs to 11 residues. V lost 5 bases and J 4 bases, leaving 5 bases between the germline ends. Germline loops: CDR1 SGHVS, CDR2 FQNEAQ. CDR3: CASSPITEAFF. As DNA, the CDR3 is TGTGCCAGCAGCCCCATCACTGAAGCTTTCTTT.

Only a few counts were recorded for this clone. The chain employs TRBV19 and TRBJ2-1; weak D call: TRBD2 (6 bases). Looked up from germline, CDR1 is LNHDA and CDR2 is SQIVND (reference sequence). Trimming took 7 bases from V and 5 from J, leaving 15 bases between them. CDR3 length equals 14 residues. The CDR3 DNA follows: TGTGCCAGTATTGGAGGGAAGCTCAACAATGAGCAGTTCTTC. This sequence encodes CASIGGKLNNEQFF. Together with reference TRBV19 and TRBJ2-1, the CDR3 gives the full variable domain: DGGITQSPKYLFRKEGQNVTLSCEQNLNHDAMYWYRQDPGQGLRLIYYSQIVNDFQKGDIAEGYSVSREKKESFPLTVTSAQKNPTAFYLCASIGGKLNNEQFFGPGTRLTVL.

This clone was observed a handful of times. The CDR3 protein is CASSADRDYSGNTIYF. The CDR3 DNA reads as TGTGCCAGCAGTGCAGACAGGGATTATTCTGGAAACACCATATATTTT. V is TRBV6-1 and J is TRBJ1-3; 7 bases agree with TRBD1. The CDR3 extends over 16 amino acids. V gave up 4 bases and J gave up 1 base; unmatched junction bases: 7. CDR1 and CDR2 (germline): MNHNS, SASEGT.

The V gene is TRBV7-2, the J gene TRBJ1-2, with D perhaps matching TRBD1 (5 bases). CDR1 is SGHTA, CDR2 FQGNSA, per germline. The V end lost 8 bases, the J end lost 7 bases, and 17 bases lay between the germline ends. The CDR3 is 13 residues long. This CDR3 reads CASSLRQTPGYTF. As DNA, the CDR3 is TGTGCCAGCTCGTTGCGACAGACTCCTGGCTACACCTTC.

The chain has TRBV7-9 and TRBJ2-1, with 13 nucleotides matching TRBD2. Germline values: CDR1 SEHNR, CDR2 FQNEAQ (reference sequence). Losses at the gene ends were 1 base for V and 8 bases for J; bases not matched to a gene: 2. The CDR3 consists of 15 residues. CDR3 coding DNA: TGTGCCAGCAGCTTAGGACTAGCGGGAGGCTATGAGCAGTTCTTC. Protein product: CASSLGLAGGYEQFF.

The V call is TRBV27, the J call TRBJ1-4; D possibly corresponds to TRBD1 (6 bases). Germline-derived CDR1 and CDR2 are MNHEY and SMNVEV (reference sequence). V shed 4 bases and J shed 1 base, with 10 bases lying between them. The CDR3 has 15 amino acids. The CDR3 DNA reads TGTGCCAGCAGTTCCGTACAGGGAACTAATGAAAAACTGTTTTTT. It encodes CASSSVQGTNEKLFF.

The chain recombines TRBV29-1 with TRBJ1-1; D is uncertain. The germline V gene encodes CDR1 SQVTM and CDR2 ANQGSEA. The CDR3 is 13 residues long. The germline V and J ends were trimmed by 5 bases and 2 bases, with 12 bases remaining between them. CDR3: CSVRMTTNTEAFF. DNA for the CDR3: TGCAGCGTTAGGATGACTACTAACACTGAAGCTTTCTTT.

This rearrangement joins TRBV3-1 (or the pseudogene TRBV3-2) to TRBJ1-1, with D possibly matching TRBD1 (6 bases). V dropped 0 bases and J dropped 0 bases, with 17 bases sitting between them. CDR3 size: 18 residues. Germline V lookup: CDR1 LGHDT, CDR2 YNNKEL (reference sequence). DNA of the CDR3: TGTGCCAGCAGCCAAGATATTTCAGCCGGGACATTGAACACTGAAGCTTTCTTT. As protein: CASSQDISAGTLNTEAFF.

The chain joins TRBV7-9 to TRBJ2-4; 14 bases match TRBD2. The CDR3 contains 16 residues. CDR1 is SEHNR and CDR2 is FQNEAQ in the germline V gene (reference sequence). V was clipped by 3 bases and J by 7 bases; unmatched bases: 5. DNA for the CDR3: TGTGCCAGCAGCTTGGGACTAGCGGGAGAGAGGAACATTCAGTACTTC. Translation gives CASSLGLAGERNIQYF.

V is TRBV27 and J is TRBJ1-2, with D maybe TRBD1 (6 bases). The germline V gene encodes CDR1 MNHEY and CDR2 SMNVEV (reference sequence). V lost 3 bases and J lost 3, with 8 bases in between. The CDR3 runs to 13 residues. CDR3 in DNA: TGTGCCAGCAGTTTGGACAGCCACTATGGCTACACCTTC. It codes for CASSLDSHYGYTF.